This TCR beta chain was captured by sequencing in a study of lymphopenia after photon versus proton radiotherapy. TCRdb's table, derived via immunoSEQ multiplex PCR, lists solely in-frame clones and lacks some. The sample shows fewer than 25,000 clones, around nine tenths of them seen only once. Trimming shortened V by 1 base and J by 6 bases, and 10 bases separated the two germline ends. There are 13 residues in the CDR3. Germline CDR1 and CDR2: SGHTA and FQGNSA. Whole-study findings and limits: Only patients who died were analyzed for survival; proton advantage is unproven. After lymphocyte nadir, photon-treated repertoires showed oligoclonal expansion, especially CD8+ Temra. Proton therapy kept repertoires fairly stable, unlike photons, which gained effector/memory cells.

A note on this clone: What it binds is unknown. The CDR3 ends on some other residue instead of the conserved phenylalanine or tryptophan, so this is likely a read error.

The sample in question was peripheral blood, obtained from a patient treated with proton-based radiotherapy. The source is a man aged 80 or over with esophageal cancer. The rearrangement uses TRBV7-2 and TRBJ2-7, with D uncertain. In DNA, the CDR3 is TGTGCCAGCAGCTTAGTTGAAGGGCTCGAGCAGTACCTC. This encodes CASSLVEGLEQYL.